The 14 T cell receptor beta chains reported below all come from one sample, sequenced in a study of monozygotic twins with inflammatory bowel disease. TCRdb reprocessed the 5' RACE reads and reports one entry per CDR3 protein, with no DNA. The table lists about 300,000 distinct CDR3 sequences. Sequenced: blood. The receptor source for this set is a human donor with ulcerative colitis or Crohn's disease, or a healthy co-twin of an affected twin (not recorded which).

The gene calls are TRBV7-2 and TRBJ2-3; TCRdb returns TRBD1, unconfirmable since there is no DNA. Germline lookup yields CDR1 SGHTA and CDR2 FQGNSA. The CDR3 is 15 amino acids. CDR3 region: CASSFWGDSTDTQYF.

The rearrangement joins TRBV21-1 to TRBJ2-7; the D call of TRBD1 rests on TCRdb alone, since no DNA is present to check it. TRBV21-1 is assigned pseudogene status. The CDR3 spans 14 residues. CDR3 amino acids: CASSRQTALYEQYF.

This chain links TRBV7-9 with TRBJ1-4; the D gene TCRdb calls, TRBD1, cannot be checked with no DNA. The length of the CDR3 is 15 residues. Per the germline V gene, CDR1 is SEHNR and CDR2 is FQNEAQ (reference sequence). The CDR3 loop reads CASSLDGTGAEKLFF.

The CDR3 spells CASSPRDILAKNIQYF. This chain uses TRBV5-1 with TRBJ2-4; TCRdb's assignment of TRBD1 cannot be checked, as there is no DNA. The germline CDR1 and CDR2 sequences are SGHRS and YFSETQ. This CDR3 is 16 amino acids long.

This CDR3 reads CASTHRGGRGNQPQHF. V is TRBV6-1 and J is TRBJ1-5. The length of the CDR3 is 16 residues. The germline gives CDR1 MNHNS, CDR2 SASEGT.

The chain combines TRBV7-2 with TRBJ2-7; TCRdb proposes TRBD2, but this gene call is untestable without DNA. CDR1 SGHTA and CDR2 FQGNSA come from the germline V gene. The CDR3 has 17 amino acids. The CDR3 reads CASSLGSGGPTLYEQYF.

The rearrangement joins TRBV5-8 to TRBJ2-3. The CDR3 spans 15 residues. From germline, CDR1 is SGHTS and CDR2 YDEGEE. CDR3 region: CASSLGQFGYDTQYF.

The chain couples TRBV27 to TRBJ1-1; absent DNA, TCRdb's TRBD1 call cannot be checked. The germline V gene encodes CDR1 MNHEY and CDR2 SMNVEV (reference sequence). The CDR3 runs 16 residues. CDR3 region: CASSLGNRGGNTEAFF.

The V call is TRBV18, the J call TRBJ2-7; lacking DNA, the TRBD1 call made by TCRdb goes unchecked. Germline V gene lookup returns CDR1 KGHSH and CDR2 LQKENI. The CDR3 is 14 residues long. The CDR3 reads CASSPIGTDYEQYF.

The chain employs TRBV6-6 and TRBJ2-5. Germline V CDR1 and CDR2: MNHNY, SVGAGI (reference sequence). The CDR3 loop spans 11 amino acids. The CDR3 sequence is CASTQMETQYF.

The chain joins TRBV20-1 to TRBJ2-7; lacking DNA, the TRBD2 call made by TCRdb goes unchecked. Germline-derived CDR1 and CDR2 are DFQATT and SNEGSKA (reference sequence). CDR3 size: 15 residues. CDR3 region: CSARMRVGSSYEQYF.

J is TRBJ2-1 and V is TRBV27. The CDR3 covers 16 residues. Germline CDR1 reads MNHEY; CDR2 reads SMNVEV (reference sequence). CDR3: CASSLYGGSSYNEQFF.

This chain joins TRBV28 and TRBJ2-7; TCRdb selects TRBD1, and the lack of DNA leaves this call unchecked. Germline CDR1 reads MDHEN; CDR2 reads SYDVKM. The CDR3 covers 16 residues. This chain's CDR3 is CASSFGYGTGSYEQYF.

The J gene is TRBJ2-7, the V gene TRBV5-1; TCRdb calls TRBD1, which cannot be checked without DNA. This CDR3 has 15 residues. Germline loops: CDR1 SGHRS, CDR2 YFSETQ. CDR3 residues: CASSSQGAPSYEQYF.